Following are 17 T cell receptor beta chains from one sample sequenced in a study of T cells in Graves' hyperthyroidism and ophthalmopathy. There were TCR beta CDR3 regions amplified from RNA transcripts. The study used the HTBI primer set for a first-round RT-PCR of the TCR CDR3. TCRdb re-analysed the multiplex PCR reads in MiXCR, keeping a single row per CDR3 protein. The data contain 600,000 to 850,000 distinct CDR3 sequences, roughly a sixth of them singletons. The sample consisted of blood. These receptor sequences come from a woman between 50 and 59 years old with Graves' hyperthyroidism that later progressed to Graves' ophthalmopathy.

The J gene is TRBJ1-5, the V gene TRBV20-1; 9 nucleotides align to TRBD1. Per the germline V gene, CDR1 is DFQATT and CDR2 is SNEGSKA (reference sequence). V was clipped by 3 bases and J by 4 bases; unmatched bases: 1. There are 13 residues in the CDR3. The CDR3 spells CSARGTGNQPQHF. CDR3 sequence (DNA): TGCAGTGCTAGGGGGACAGGGAATCAGCCCCAGCATTTT.

The CDR3 sequence is CASGTSGGAVGELFF. CDR3 sequence (DNA): TGTGCCAGCGGGACTAGCGGGGGGGCAGTCGGGGAGCTGTTTTTT. This chain uses TRBV6-1 with TRBJ2-2; 16 bases map to TRBD2. V was clipped by 8 bases and J by 7 bases; unmatched bases: 4. The CDR3 has 15 residues. Germline CDR1 is MNHNS and CDR2 is SASEGT.

The chain combines TRBV29-1 with TRBJ1-2; weak D call: TRBD1 (5 bases). There are 13 residues in the CDR3. Trimming pared 1 base from V and 3 bases from J, leaving 9 bases between. Per germline, CDR1 SQVTM and CDR2 ANQGSEA. CDR3 protein: CSVEAGIDYGYTF. The CDR3 DNA is TGCAGCGTTGAAGCAGGGATTGACTATGGCTACACCTTC. Full variable domain (outside the CDR3, taken from reference TRBV29-1 and TRBJ1-2): SAVISQKPSRDICQRGTSLTIQCQVDSQVTMMFWYRQQPGQSLTLIATANQGSEATYESGFVIDKFPISRPNLTFSTLTVSNMSPEDSSIYLCSVEAGIDYGYTFGSGTRLTVV.

This clonotype was seen repeatedly, ten times or more. The chain couples TRBV7-6 to TRBJ1-1, with TRBD1 as a possible D gene (5 bases). Germline CDR1 and CDR2: SGHVS and FNYEAQ. The CDR3 is made up of 15 amino acids. Trimming cost V 3 bases and J 2 bases, with 13 bases left between them. CDR3 DNA: TGTGCCAGCAGCTTGGGGGGGACGGGAAACACTGAAGCTTTCTTT. This encodes CASSLGGTGNTEAFF.

Of note for this clonotype: Just one base apart from a much larger clone, this may be a read error. The gene calls are TRBV12-3 or TRBV12-4 and TRBJ1-2; perhaps TRBD1 as D (6 bases). This CDR3 region has 17 residues. CDR3 coding DNA: TGTGCCAGCAGTTTAGCGCTTTTCAGGGGTAATACCTATGTCTACACCTTC. Translating gives CASSLALFRGNTYVYTF.

This clonotype was detected ten times or more. One end of the junction does not line up with germline, which may come from a read error. This chain joins TRBV7-9 and TRBJ2-6; D call uncertain. The CDR3 runs to 13 residues. Germline V gene data show CDR1 as SEHNR and CDR2 as FQNEAQ (reference sequence). In DNA, the CDR3 is TGTGCCAGCAGTTTAGCCGGGGCCAACGTCCTGACTTTC. Translating gives CASSLAGANVLTF.

The chain is built from TRBV14 and TRBJ2-3; D remains ambiguous. V dropped 2 bases and J dropped 10 bases, with 13 bases sitting between them. CDR3 size: 13 residues. From germline, CDR1 is SGHDN and CDR2 FVKESK. The CDR3 DNA reads TGTGCCAGCAGCCAACGAGGCAGCCGGGCGCAGTATTTT. Its protein is CASSQRGSRAQYF.

This clonotype was counted many times. J is TRBJ1-2 and V is TRBV30; D is undetermined. Trimming took 0 bases from V and 3 from J, leaving 8 bases between them. The CDR3 loop spans 13 amino acids. CDR1 GTSNPN and CDR2 SVGIG come from the germline V gene (reference sequence). This CDR3 reads CAWSVSWDYGYTF. The DNA of the CDR3 is TGTGCCTGGAGTGTATCCTGGGACTATGGCTACACCTTC.

This clonotype was observed many times. This chain connects TRBV6-1 to TRBJ1-2, with TRBD1 matching 9 bases. The CDR3 extends over 11 amino acids. The germline gives CDR1 MNHNS, CDR2 SASEGT. The trim removed 10 bases at V and 7 bases at J, leaving 4 bases unmatched. This chain's CDR3 is CAIQGARGYTF. The CDR3 nucleotides read TGTGCCATACAGGGGGCGCGTGGCTACACCTTC.

Points on this clonotype: A read error may explain this, as a much larger clone is one base away. The rearrangement uses TRBV5-8 and TRBJ2-5; 10 nucleotides align to TRBD1. Germline V gene sequence: CDR1 SGHTS, CDR2 YDEGEE. The CDR3 is made up of 14 amino acids. CDR3 sequence reads: CANSLGQGRQTQYF. The CDR3 nucleotides read TGTGCCAACAGCTTGGGACAGGGGCGACAGACCCAGTACTTC.

V is TRBV27 and J is TRBJ2-5, with D unclear. V lost 2 bases, J lost 4 bases, and 17 bases lay in between. CDR1 is MNHEY, CDR2 SMNVEV, per germline (reference sequence). The CDR3 runs to 16 residues. The CDR3 region has the DNA TGTGCCAGCAGTTTAGTATCAGAATGGGGTCGAGAGACCCAGTACTTC. It codes for CASSLVSEWGRETQYF.

This clonotype showed up many times. V and J are TRBV2 and TRBJ1-6; D is unclear. The CDR3 has 15 amino acids. V was cut by 0 bases and J by 5 bases, with 8 bases left in between. Germline assignment: CDR1 SNHLY and CDR2 FYNNEI. In DNA, the CDR3 is TGTGCCAGCAGTGAAGCTTGGGTGGATAATTCACCCCTCCACTTT. It encodes CASSEAWVDNSPLHF.

There are many counts of this clonotype. The V gene is TRBV3-1, the J gene TRBJ1-1; D is possibly TRBD1 (6 bases). In germline, CDR1 is LGHDT, CDR2 YNNKEL (reference sequence). The V end was cut by 1 base, the J end by 0 bases, with 9 bases between. The length of the CDR3 is 15 residues. The CDR3 is CASSQATGMNTEAFF. Written as DNA, the CDR3 is TGTGCCAGCAGCCAAGCAACAGGGATGAACACTGAAGCTTTCTTT. Supplemented by reference TRBV3-1 and TRBJ1-1, the full variable domain reads DTAVSQTPKYLVTQMGNDKSIKCEQNLGHDTMYWYKQDSKKFLKIMFSYNNKELIINETVPNRFSPKSPDKAHLNLHINSLELGDSAVYFCASSQATGMNTEAFFGQGTRLTVV.

This clonotype was recorded a few times. The V call is TRBV6-2 or TRBV6-3, the J call TRBJ1-5; D is undetermined. The CDR3 is made up of 16 amino acids. Trimming cost V 6 bases and J 3 bases, with 18 bases left between them. Germline assignment: CDR1 MNHEY and CDR2 SVGEGT. The CDR3 region has the DNA TGTGCCAGCAGCCCTGTCGGTAAAGGGTCCAATCAGCCCCAGCATTTT. Translated: CASSPVGKGSNQPQHF.

At least ten counts were recorded for this clonotype. The rearrangement joins TRBV11-2 to TRBJ2-5; maybe TRBD1 (6 bases). Trimming shortened V by 7 bases and J by 1 base, and 13 bases separated the two germline ends. Germline V gene data show CDR1 as SGHAT and CDR2 as FQNNGV. The CDR3 is 14 amino acids. CDR3 loop: CASTFGQSQETQYF. CDR3 nucleotide sequence: TGTGCCAGCACTTTCGGACAGAGCCAAGAGACCCAGTACTTC. The full variable domain, completed using reference TRBV11-2 and TRBJ2-5, is EAGVAQSPRYKIIEKRQSVAFWCNPISGHATLYWYQQILGQGPKLLIQFQNNGVVDDSQLPKDRFSAERLKGVDSTLKIQPAKLEDSAVYLCASTFGQSQETQYFGPGTRLLVL.

This clonotype was picked up many times. The V and J genes are TRBV2 and TRBJ2-5; D unclear. The CDR3 length is 12 residues. The germline gives CDR1 SNHLY, CDR2 FYNNEI. V lost 4 bases and J lost 5, with 8 bases in between. CDR3 in amino acids: CASSARSETQYF. The CDR3 DNA sequence: TGTGCCAGCAGTGCCAGGTCGGAGACCCAGTACTTC.

Notes on this clonotype: This may stem from a read error, because a much larger clone lies one nucleotide away. The J gene is TRBJ1-5, the V gene TRBV5-6, with D maybe TRBD1 (5 bases). Germline V gene sequence: CDR1 SGHDT, CDR2 YYEEEE. V dropped 3 bases and J dropped 7 bases, with 11 bases sitting between them. This CDR3 spans 13 amino acids. This CDR3 is CASSSSGFQPQHF. CDR3 nucleotides: TGTGCCAGCAGCTCATCAGGGTTCCAGCCCCAGCATTTT.